This entry features one T cell receptor (beta chain) sequence. Its antigen is undetermined. This sample is drawn from a study of T cells in narcolepsy. Broader study findings: No autoreactive T cell clone sequences appeared in some memory CD4+ repertoires.

Repertoires were generated with immunoSEQ multiplex PCR, while TCRdb's copy carries only in-frame clones and drops some. This repertoire shows roughly 34,000 clones, under 90% found once; its top ten account for 1.3%. Germline CDR1 and CDR2: SGDLS and YYNGEE. The CDR3 runs 15 residues. Germline trimming cut 4 bases from V and 11 bases from J; bases unmatched to any gene: 10. The J gene is TRBJ1-6, the V gene TRBV9; TRBD1 agrees at 9 bases. The sequence derives from a human donor with narcolepsy. Material: CD45RA- memory CD4+ T cells from PBMCs. CDR3: CASSRTGELLAPLHF. CDR3 in DNA: TGTGCCAGCAGCAGGACAGGGGAACTCCTCGCACCCCTCCACTTT.